A single T cell receptor (beta chain) is shown here with its context. Its antigen is not known. The limits of the CDR3 on the DNA are not certain, so only TCRdb's listed CDR3 is given. These data belong to a study of tissue T cells after allogeneic stem cell transplantation. Whole-study findings and limits: Tissue-detected TCR repertoire was only partly captured by blood and spleen T cells. Across patients, clones rarely overlapped, yet motif clusters were shared tissue-specifically.

Sequencing was performed with immunoSEQ multiplex PCR; in TCRdb, only in-frame clones are kept and a portion is missing. The sample includes under 30,000 clones, around 70% of them seen just once. The CDR3 is 19 residues long, counting both termini. This TCR was recovered from a female donor over 55 with lung cancer. The gene calls are TRBV21-1 and TRBJ1-5; the D call in the table, TRBD1, was not verified against the DNA. TRBV21-1 is noted as a pseudogene. The source was tissue from the ileum, collected at autopsy. CDR3 in amino acids: CASSRSVGTGTYSNQPQHF.